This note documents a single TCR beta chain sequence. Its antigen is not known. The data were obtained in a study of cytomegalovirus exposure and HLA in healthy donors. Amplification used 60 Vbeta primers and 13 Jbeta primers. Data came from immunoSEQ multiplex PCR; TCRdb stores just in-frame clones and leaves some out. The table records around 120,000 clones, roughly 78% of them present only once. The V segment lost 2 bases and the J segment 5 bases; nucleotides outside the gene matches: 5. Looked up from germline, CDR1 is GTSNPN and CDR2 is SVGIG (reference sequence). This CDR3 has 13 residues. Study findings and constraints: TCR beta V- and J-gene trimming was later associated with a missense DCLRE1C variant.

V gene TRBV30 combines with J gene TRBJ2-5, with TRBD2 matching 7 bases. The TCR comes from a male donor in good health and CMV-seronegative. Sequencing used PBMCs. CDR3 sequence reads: CAWSSGGGETQYF. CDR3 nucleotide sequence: TGTGCCTGGAGTTCCGGGGGAGGGGAGACCCAGTACTTC.